This T cell receptor beta chain stems from a study of post-analysis software for immune sequencing data. This clonotype was counted many times. Its antigen remains unidentified. Libraries were made from TCR beta cDNA, and they carried unique molecular identifiers. Each CDR3 protein gets one entry after TCRdb re-called the PCR reads with MiXCR. The data hold about 800,000 distinct CDR3 sequences, with less than 35% observed a single time. Study findings and constraints: Patients carried roughly five TRBV segments more frequently than controls did, and TRBV5-6, TRBV5-1 and TRBV20-1 were among them.

Germline CDR1 DFQATT, CDR2 SNEGSKA (reference sequence). This CDR3 spans 15 amino acids. Trimming took 1 base from V and 9 from J; bases not matched to a gene: 13. The specimen sequenced was blood. The genes are TRBV20-1 and TRBJ2-7; 9 nucleotides line up with TRBD2. This TCR came from a girl between 5 and 17 years old with multiple sclerosis. This CDR3 is CSARALLAGALGQYF. The CDR3 DNA reads TGCAGTGCTAGAGCTTTACTAGCGGGCGCTTTAGGGCAGTACTTC.